This T cell receptor (beta chain) was recovered during a study of cytomegalovirus exposure and HLA in healthy donors. The PCR ran on 60 Vbeta and 13 Jbeta primers. TCRdb's table, derived via immunoSEQ multiplex PCR, lists solely in-frame clones and lacks some. The sample consists of 150,000 to 200,000 clones, over 70% of them appearing once. This CDR3 is 15 amino acids long. J was trimmed by 5 bases and V by 1 base; bases with no gene match: 7. Germline CDR1 reads SGHTA; CDR2 reads FQGNSA. As concerns this clone: Its antigen is not known.

General study findings and limits: Roughly even sequencing depth across donors was the assumption behind the presence/absence analyses. Productive rates of about 87% or about 30% were seen for most TCR beta V segments in an earlier analysis. It was in a later analysis that TCR association rates were seen to vary by HLA locus, highest for DRB1 and lowest for HLA-C.

The J gene is TRBJ2-7, the V gene TRBV7-2, with 8 bases identical to TRBD2. The sequencing sample was made of PBMCs. The source is a woman aged 40-49 years in good health and CMV-seronegative. In DNA form, the CDR3 reads TGTGCCAGCAGCTTAGACGGGCGGGGGGTCGACGAGCAGTACTTC. As protein: CASSLDGRGVDEQYF.